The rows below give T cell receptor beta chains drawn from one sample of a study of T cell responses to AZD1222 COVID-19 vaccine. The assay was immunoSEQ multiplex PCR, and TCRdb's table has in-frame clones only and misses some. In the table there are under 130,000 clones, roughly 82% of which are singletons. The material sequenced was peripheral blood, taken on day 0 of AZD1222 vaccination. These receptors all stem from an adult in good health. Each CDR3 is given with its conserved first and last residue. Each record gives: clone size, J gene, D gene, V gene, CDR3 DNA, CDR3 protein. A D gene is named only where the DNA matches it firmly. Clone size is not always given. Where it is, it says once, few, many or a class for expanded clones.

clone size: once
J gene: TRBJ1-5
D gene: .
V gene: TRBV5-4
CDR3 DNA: TGTGCCAGCAGCTTGGGAGGGGGCAATCAGCCCCAGCATTTT
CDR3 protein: CASSLGGGNQPQHF

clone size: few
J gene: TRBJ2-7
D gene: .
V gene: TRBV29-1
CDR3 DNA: TGCAGCGTTGTGTTCTTGGGGCAGGGAGACTACGAGCAGTACTTC
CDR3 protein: CSVVFLGQGDYEQYF

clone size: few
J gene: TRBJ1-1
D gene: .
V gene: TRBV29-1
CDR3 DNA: TGCAGCGTTGCGCATATGAGCACTGAAGCTTTCTTT
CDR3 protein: CSVAHMSTEAFF

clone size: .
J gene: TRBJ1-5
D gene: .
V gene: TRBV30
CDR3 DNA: TGTGCCTGGAGTGTACAGGCAGGGATTCAGCCCCAGCATTTT
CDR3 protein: CAWSVQAGIQPQHF

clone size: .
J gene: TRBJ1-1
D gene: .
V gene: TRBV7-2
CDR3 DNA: TGTGCCAGCAGCTTAGCTCCCGGAAAATATGAAGCTTTCTTT
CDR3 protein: CASSLAPGKYEAFF

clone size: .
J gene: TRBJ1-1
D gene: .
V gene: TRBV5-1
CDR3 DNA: TGCGCCAGCAGCCGGGACCCCAACACTGAAGCTTTCTTT
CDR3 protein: CASSRDPNTEAFF

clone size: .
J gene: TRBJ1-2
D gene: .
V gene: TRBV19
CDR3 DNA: TGTGCCAGTAGTAATCAATATGGCTACACCTTC
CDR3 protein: CASSNQYGYTF

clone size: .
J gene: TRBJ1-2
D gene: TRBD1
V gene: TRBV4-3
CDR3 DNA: TGCGCCAGCAGCCAAGAAGCTGTCGCCGGGACAGGCTATGGCTACACCTTC
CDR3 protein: CASSQEAVAGTGYGYTF

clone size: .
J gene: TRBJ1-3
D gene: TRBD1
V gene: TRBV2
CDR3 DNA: TGTGCCAGCAGTGGAGGGGGCACCTCTGGAAACACCATATATTTT
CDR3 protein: CASSGGGTSGNTIYF

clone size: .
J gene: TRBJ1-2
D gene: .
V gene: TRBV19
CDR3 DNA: TGTGCCAGTATCCCCACGCGAGGGGCGTATGGCTACACCTTC
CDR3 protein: CASIPTRGAYGYTF

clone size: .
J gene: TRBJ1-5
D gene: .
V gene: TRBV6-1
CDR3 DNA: TGTGCCAGCAGTGAAGGTATAGGGTTTTATAGCAATCAGCCCCAGCATTTT
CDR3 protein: CASSEGIGFYSNQPQHF

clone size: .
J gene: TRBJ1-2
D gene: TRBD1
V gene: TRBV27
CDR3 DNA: TGTGCCAGCAGTCCCCTCCCTGGGACAGGGGTAATAGGCTACACCTTC
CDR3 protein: CASSPLPGTGVIGYTF

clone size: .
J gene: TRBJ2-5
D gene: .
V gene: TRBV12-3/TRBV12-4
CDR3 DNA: TGTGCCAGCAGTTTCAACACCCAAGAGACCCAGTACTTC
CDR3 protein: CASSFNTQETQYF

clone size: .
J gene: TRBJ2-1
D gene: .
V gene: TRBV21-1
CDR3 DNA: TGTGCCAGCAGCAAACCGCCCGGGACCGGGGATACCTCCTACAATGAGCAGTTCTTC
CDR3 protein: CASSKPPGTGDTSYNEQFF

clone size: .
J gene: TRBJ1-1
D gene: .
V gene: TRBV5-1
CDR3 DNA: TGCGCCAGCAGCATTGAGAGACAGGCAATAGCCACTGAAGCTTTCTTT
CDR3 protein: CASSIERQAIATEAFF

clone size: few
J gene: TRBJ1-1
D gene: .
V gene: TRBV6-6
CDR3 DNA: TGTGCCAGCAGTTACGGAGGAACGAACACTGAAGCTTTCTTT
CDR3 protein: CASSYGGTNTEAFF

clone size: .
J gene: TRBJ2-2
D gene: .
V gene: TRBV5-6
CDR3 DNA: TGTGCCAGCAGCTTGAAAGGGAAGAGAGGGACCGGGGAGCTGTTTTTT
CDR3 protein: CASSLKGKRGTGELFF

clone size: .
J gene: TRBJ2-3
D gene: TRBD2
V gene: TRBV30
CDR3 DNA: TGTGCCTGGAGTCTCTTGCGGGGGGCCCTCACAGATACGCAGTATTTT
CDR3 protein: CAWSLLRGALTDTQYF

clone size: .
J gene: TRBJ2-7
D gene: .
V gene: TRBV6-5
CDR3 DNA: TGTGCCAGTCAAGGGGGGAGCTCCTACGAGCAGTACTTC
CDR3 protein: CASQGGSSYEQYF

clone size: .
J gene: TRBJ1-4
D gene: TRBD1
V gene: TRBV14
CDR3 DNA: TGTGCCAGCAGCCAAGCTGACAGGGGACGGGAAAAACTGTTTTTT
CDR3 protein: CASSQADRGREKLFF

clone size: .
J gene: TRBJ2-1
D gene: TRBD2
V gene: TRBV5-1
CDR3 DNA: TGCGCCAGCAGCCCAAGCGGGGTCGGGGGTTACAATGAGCAGTTCTTC
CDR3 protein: CASSPSGVGGYNEQFF

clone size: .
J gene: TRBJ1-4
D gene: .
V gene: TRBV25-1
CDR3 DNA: TGTGCCAGCAGTGATTCCGACAGACGTGAAAAACTGTTTTTT
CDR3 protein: CASSDSDRREKLFF

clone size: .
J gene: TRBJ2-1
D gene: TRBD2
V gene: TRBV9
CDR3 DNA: TGTGCCAGCAGCGTAGGTAGCGGGGGGTACAATGAGCAGTTCTTC
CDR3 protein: CASSVGSGGYNEQFF

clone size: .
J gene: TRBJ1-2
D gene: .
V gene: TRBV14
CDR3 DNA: TGTGCCAGCAGCCAAGATGTCGGCGCCGGGGGTTCGCTCTATGGCTACACCTTC
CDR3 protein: CASSQDVGAGGSLYGYTF

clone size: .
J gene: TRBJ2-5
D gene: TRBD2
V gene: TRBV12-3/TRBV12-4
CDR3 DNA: TGTGCCAGCACCTTGGGACTAGAGGAGACCCAGTACTTC
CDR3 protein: CASTLGLEETQYF

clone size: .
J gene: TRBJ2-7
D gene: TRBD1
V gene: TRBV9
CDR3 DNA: TGTGCCAGCAGCGTAGGCGACAGGGCTTACGAGCAGTACTTC
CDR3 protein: CASSVGDRAYEQYF

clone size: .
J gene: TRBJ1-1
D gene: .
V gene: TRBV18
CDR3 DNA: TGTGCCAGCTCACCATTGCAGGGAGCAGGTAACGCTGAAGCTTTCTTT
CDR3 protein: CASSPLQGAGNAEAFF

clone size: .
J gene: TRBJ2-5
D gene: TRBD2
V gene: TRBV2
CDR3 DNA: TGTGCCAGCAGTGAATCTCGAGGACTAGCAACCGGAGAGACCCAGTACTTC
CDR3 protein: CASSESRGLATGETQYF

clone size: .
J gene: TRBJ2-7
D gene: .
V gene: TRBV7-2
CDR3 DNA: TGTGCCAGCAGCTTAGCCCACCAGCCCTACGAGCAGTACTTC
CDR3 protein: CASSLAHQPYEQYF

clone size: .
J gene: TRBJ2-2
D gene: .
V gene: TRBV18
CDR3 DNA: TGTGCCAGCTCACCACGCACTCACACCGGGGAGCTGTTTTTT
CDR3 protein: CASSPRTHTGELFF

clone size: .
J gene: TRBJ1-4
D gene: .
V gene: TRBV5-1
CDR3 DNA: TGCGCCAGCAGCTTGGTAGGGAATAATGAAAAACTGTTTTTT
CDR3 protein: CASSLVGNNEKLFF

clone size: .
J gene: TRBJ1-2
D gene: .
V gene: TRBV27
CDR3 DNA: TGTGCCAGCAGTTTTCAAGAGAACTATGGCTACACCTTC
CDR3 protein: CASSFQENYGYTF

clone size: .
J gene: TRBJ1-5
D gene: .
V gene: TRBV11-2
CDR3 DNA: TGTGCCAGCAGCTTAGGGGGACAAGTCAATCAGCCCCAGCATTTT
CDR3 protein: CASSLGGQVNQPQHF

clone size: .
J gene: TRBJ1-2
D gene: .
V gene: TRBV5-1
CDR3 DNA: TGCGCCAGCAGCAGCGGACGGAATAACTATGGCTACACCTTC
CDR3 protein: CASSSGRNNYGYTF

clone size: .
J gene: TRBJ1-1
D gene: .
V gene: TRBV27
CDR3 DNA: TGTGCCAGCAGTCCCCGGGACGGAGTCTCGCGGGCTGAAGCTTTCTTT
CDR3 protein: CASSPRDGVSRAEAFF

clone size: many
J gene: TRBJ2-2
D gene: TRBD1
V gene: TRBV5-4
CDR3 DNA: TGTGCCAGCAGCCCGGACAGGGGTTACACCGGGGAGCTGTTTTTT
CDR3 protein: CASSPDRGYTGELFF

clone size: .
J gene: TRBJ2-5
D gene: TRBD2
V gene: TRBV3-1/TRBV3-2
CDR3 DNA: TGTGCCAGCAGCCAAGGTGGCTTTGCGGGGGGGCAGGAGACCCAGTACTTC
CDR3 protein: CASSQGGFAGGQETQYF

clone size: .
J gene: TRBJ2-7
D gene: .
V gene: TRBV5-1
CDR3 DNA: TGCGCCAGCAGCTTGGACAGGGTCACCTACGAGCAGTACTTC
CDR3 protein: CASSLDRVTYEQYF

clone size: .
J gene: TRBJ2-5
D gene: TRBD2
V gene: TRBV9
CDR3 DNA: TGTGCCAGCAGTGGCGGGGGGGCCAGAGAGACCCAGTACTTC
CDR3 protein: CASSGGGARETQYF

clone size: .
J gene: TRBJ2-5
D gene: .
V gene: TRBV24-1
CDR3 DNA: TGTGCCACCAGTGATCCCGGCGGGGAGACCCAGTACTTC
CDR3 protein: CATSDPGGETQYF

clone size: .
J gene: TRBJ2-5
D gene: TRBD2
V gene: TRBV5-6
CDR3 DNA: TGTGCCAGCAGCTCACTAGCGGGGGCCGTCGAGACCCAGTACTTC
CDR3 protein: CASSSLAGAVETQYF

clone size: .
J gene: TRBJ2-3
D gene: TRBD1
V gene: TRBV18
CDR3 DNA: TGTGCCAGCTCACCACCTGGGACAGGGGGCACAGATACGCAGTATTTT
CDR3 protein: CASSPPGTGGTDTQYF

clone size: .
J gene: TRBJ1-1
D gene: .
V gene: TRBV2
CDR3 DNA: TGTGCCAGCAGGGCGCCTAGGGCCAACACTGAAGCTTTCTTT
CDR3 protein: CASRAPRANTEAFF

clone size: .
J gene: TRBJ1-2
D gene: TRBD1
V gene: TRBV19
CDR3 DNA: TGTGCCAGTAGTATATCGTCAGGGGGCTATGGCTACACCTTC
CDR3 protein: CASSISSGGYGYTF

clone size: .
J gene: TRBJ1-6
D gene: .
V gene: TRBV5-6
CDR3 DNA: TGTGCCAGCAGCTTGGAATGGGGGAGCTCCTATAATTCACCCCTCCACTTT
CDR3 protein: CASSLEWGSSYNSPLHF

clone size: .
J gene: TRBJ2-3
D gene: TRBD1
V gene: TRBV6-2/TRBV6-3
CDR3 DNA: TGTGCCAGCAGTTCCCTATTGGACAGGGTCCCATTCACAGATACGCAGTATTTT
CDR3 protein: CASSSLLDRVPFTDTQYF